This passage covers 10 T cell receptor beta chains from one sample sequenced in a study of CD8+CD57+ T cells in acquired aplastic anemia. The use of genomic DNA as template underpinned the TCR beta VDJ and CDR3 profiling. TCRdb itself ran the reads through MiXCR, one entry per CDR3 protein. The sample contains roughly 160,000 distinct CDR3 sequences, around 60% of which appear only once. Sequencing was done on a sample of sorted CD4+, CD8+, or CD8+CD57+ T cells (not recorded which) from PBMCs. The source is a human donor in good health.

This chain connects TRBV9 to TRBJ1-3; 8 bases map to TRBD1. The germline V gene has CDR1 SGDLS and CDR2 YYNGEE. CDR3 length equals 15 residues. The V gene end was trimmed by 4 bases and the J gene end by 1 base; junction bases not matched to a gene: 4. The CDR3: CASSKRTGSGNTIYF. In DNA, the CDR3 is TGTGCCAGCAGCAAACGGACAGGGTCTGGAAACACCATATATTTT.

This clonotype occurred a few times. V is TRBV6-5 and J is TRBJ1-2, with D possibly TRBD1 on 6 matching bases. CDR3 size: 16 residues. V lost 2 bases and J lost 4, with 17 bases in between. The germline CDR1 and CDR2 sequences are MNHEY and SVGAGI. The CDR3 DNA follows: TGTGCCAGCAGTTACACGACGGACCAGGGGTTCTATGGCTACACCTTC. Translating it yields CASSYTTDQGFYGYTF.

A note on this clonotype: It may be a read error: a sequence one base away is much more abundant. The final CDR3 position lacks the conserved phenylalanine or tryptophan, pointing to a likely read error. The chain couples TRBV20-1 to TRBJ1-1, with TRBD1 as a possible D gene (5 bases). CDR3 size: 14 residues. The V end was cut by 4 bases, the J end by 7 bases, with 19 bases between. The germline gives CDR1 DFQATT, CDR2 SNEGSKA (reference sequence). The CDR3 DNA sequence: TGCAGTGCTATCAGCTGGGGGGAGAGAAGTGAAGCTTTCCTT. Its protein is CSAISWGERSEAFL.

The CDR3 sequence: CSARVGTSGEETQYF. The CDR3 coding sequence is TGCAGTGCTAGAGTTGGGACTAGTGGGGAAGAGACCCAGTACTTC. The chain is built from TRBV20-1 and TRBJ2-5; TRBD2 matches 8 bases. Germline CDR1 and CDR2: DFQATT and SNEGSKA (reference sequence). This CDR3 contains 15 residues. Trimming took 1 base from V and 3 from J; bases not matched to a gene: 7.

In this sample, this clonotype turned up many times. J is TRBJ1-2 and V is TRBV2, with a tentative D call TRBD1 (5 bases). The CDR3 consists of 17 residues. CDR1 is SNHLY and CDR2 is FYNNEI in the germline V gene. V was clipped by 4 bases and J by 0 bases, with 18 bases between them. CDR3 in DNA: TGTGCCAGCAGTGGACCCCCCGTGGCAGGGACTAACTATGGCTACACCTTC. Encoded protein: CASSGPPVAGTNYGYTF. The full variable domain, its missing parts supplied by reference TRBV2 and TRBJ1-2, is EPEVTQTPSHQVTQMGQEVILRCVPISNHLYFYWYRQILGQKVEFLVSFYNNEISEKSEIFDDQFSVERPDGSNFTLKIRSTKLEDSAMYFCASSGPPVAGTNYGYTFGSGTRLTVV.

The chain has TRBV6-6 and TRBJ2-6; D remains unclear. Germline V gives CDR1 MNHNY, CDR2 SVGAGI (reference sequence). The V end lost 8 bases, the J end lost 1 base, and 6 bases lay between the germline ends. This CDR3 region has 13 residues. CDR3 sequence: CASRASGANVLTF. CDR3 nucleotide sequence: TGTGCCAGCCGCGCGTCTGGGGCCAACGTCCTGACTTTC.

This clonotype was picked up many times. The chain uses TRBV15 and TRBJ1-1; the D gene is possibly TRBD1 (5 bases). The V and J ends lost 0 bases and 1 base respectively, with 9 bases between them. Germline assignment: CDR1 LNHNV and CDR2 YYDKDF (reference sequence). The CDR3 length is 15 residues. The CDR3 nucleotides are TGTGCCACCAGCAGAGACAGGGCACCGAACACTGAAGCTTTCTTT. This translates into CATSRDRAPNTEAFF.

The V and J genes are TRBV10-3 and TRBJ1-1, with 10 bases identical to TRBD1. This CDR3 has 13 residues. Trimming took 7 bases from V and 7 from J; bases not matched to a gene: 6. Germline CDR1 ENHRY, CDR2 SYGVKD. CDR3: CAITWDRGREAFF. CDR3 coding DNA: TGTGCCATCACTTGGGACAGGGGACGTGAAGCTTTCTTT.

In this sample, this clonotype turned up a few times. The V gene is TRBV2, the J gene TRBJ2-7, with a weak D call TRBD1 (6 bases). CDR1 SNHLY and CDR2 FYNNEI come from the germline V gene. There are 14 residues in the CDR3. The V end lost 5 bases, the J end lost 2 bases, and 13 bases lay between the germline ends. Here the CDR3 reads CASSTHRETYEQYF. The CDR3, as DNA: TGTGCCAGCAGTACCCACAGGGAAACCTACGAGCAGTACTTC.

The sample holds one count of this clonotype. The V gene is TRBV2, the J gene TRBJ2-7; D may be TRBD1 (6 bases). From germline, CDR1 is SNHLY and CDR2 FYNNEI. The CDR3 has 16 amino acids. V was pared by 7 bases and J by 0 bases, with 19 bases between. CDR3 nucleotide sequence: TGTGCCAGCATGAGCCCGAACAGGGCAAGCTCCTACGAGCAGTACTTC. Amino acid sequence: CASMSPNRASSYEQYF.